This TCR beta chain is drawn from a study of T cells in Graves' hyperthyroidism and ophthalmopathy. On the study more broadly: The blood sample was taken at first diagnosis, before treatment began. Study outcomes and limitations: Before onset, by a median of approximately 6.8 months, the model predicted ophthalmopathy.

Researchers amplified the TCR beta CDR3 regions from RNA transcripts. Using the HTBI primer set, a first-round RT-PCR was run on the TCR CDR3. TCRdb reprocessed the multiplex PCR reads with MiXCR, giving one entry per CDR3 protein. This sample has under 550,000 distinct CDR3 sequences, with 15% to 20% found just once. In regard to this clonotype: Its antigen is not known.

The TCR originated in a man aged 40-55 years with Graves' ophthalmopathy. The sequenced sample was blood.

Here the CDR3 reads CASSLALGASSGGSQETQYF. DNA of the CDR3: TGCGCCAGCAGCTTGGCCCTTGGGGCTTCTAGCGGGGGGAGCCAAGAGACCCAGTACTTC. J is TRBJ2-5 and V is TRBV5-1; 11 positions match TRBD2. The V gene's germline CDR1 is SGHRS and CDR2 YFSETQ. This CDR3 comprises 20 residues. With V trimmed by 0 bases and J by 1 base, 14 bases remained unmatched.